The subject of this entry is one T cell receptor beta chain. This clonotype was seen at least ten times. The clone's antigen remains unknown. No much larger clone exists at a distance of one base, and base qualities are not known. The time point label here, explained by the study, means: newly diagnosed GD, antithyroid drugs for less than 3 months. For both TCR sequencing and RNA sequencing, RNA was extracted from PBMCs in TRIzol. The diagnosis of Graves' disease was made according to American Thyroid Association guidelines. Recruitment of patients was carried out at an endocrinology department in Xi'an, China. Each patient gave 7.5 to 10 milliliters of peripheral blood, collected in an EDTA anticoagulant tube. Ficoll Paque Plus density gradient separation was used to isolate PBMCs, and no further T cell sorting was done. An Agilent 2100 Bioanalyzer and agarose gel were used to check RNA quality, while a NanoDrop 2000 measured RNA concentration.

The CDR3 covers 14 residues, taking in both the cysteine and the phenylalanine. Of the read, only the CDR3 DNA is kept; its 42 bases are in frame from base 1. V is clipped by 6 bases and J by 2 bases, and the sequence between their germline boundaries is 14 bases long. The germline V gene encodes CDR1 MNHNS and CDR2 SASEGT. The data are from a study of regulatory T cells in long-lasting Graves disease (TCRdb year 2021). For context, the study as a whole: Patients with newly diagnosed Graves' disease had been on antithyroid drugs for under 3 months. This study used TCR sequencing and RNA sequencing of peripheral blood to compare persistent Graves' disease patients against newly diagnosed Graves' disease patients. The study was conducted in China and was registered as a clinical trial. A total of roughly 33 samples underwent TCR sequencing: about 13 from persistent and some 20 from newly diagnosed Graves' disease patients.

Preparation of the library involved multiplex PCR. The instrument given in TCRdb is Illumina HiSeq 4000. iRepertoire HTBI primers and Arm-PCR amplification of CDR3 regions were used to construct TCR beta libraries. Gel purification was performed on PCR products prior to sequencing. The authors' pipeline ran thus. Across samples, about 64 TRBV and 13 to 15 TRBJ segments were identified and used for gene usage analysis of CDR3 amino acid clonotypes. COPE and FqMerger were used to merge the filtered high-quality paired reads into contigs. BLAST was used to align contigs to IMGT TRBV, TRBD and TRBJ reference genes, and CDR3 was defined according to IMGT. Highly expanded clones were defined as clonotypes with a frequency above 0.1%. Shannon entropy served as the measure of repertoire diversity, while the Gini coefficient captured V-J evenness. Clonotypes shared by more than one individual were considered public. TCRdb handled the public reads itself, with Q25 trimming in fastp and clone calling in MiXCR, and kept productive beta chains. Entries that share a CDR3 protein sequence are merged under the most common genes and DNA. TCRdb, rather than the study authors, made the V and J calls. In this sample the table shows some 500,000 distinct CDR3 sequences, 13% of which occur a single time. 10% of the sample is held by the ten biggest clonotypes.

Points the paper makes about the study in general: The study examined only peripheral blood because the primary lesion, thyroid tissue, could not be accessed. Preferential use of TRBV28, TRBJ1-2 and TRBJ2-5 was observed in persistent disease, whereas TRBV20-1 and TRBJ2-1 were favored in newly diagnosed disease. A larger number of public clonotypes was shared among persistent patients (2,741) than among newly diagnosed patients (approximately 930). Only the TCR beta chain was sequenced and analyzed. The authors noted that the small sample size was a limitation that may lower accuracy. Compared with newly diagnosed patients, patients with persistent Graves' disease had lower TCR Shannon entropy and fewer highly expanded clones, which suggests clonal expansion.

The same data also contributed to another study, on T cells in Graves' hyperthyroidism and ophthalmopathy. The second source states: Stable Graves' hyperthyroidism was defined as no progression to ophthalmopathy during 18 months of follow-up. Hyperthyroidism patients were aged 18 to 65 years and newly diagnosed, with disease duration of less than 2 months. Patients with uncontrolled infections, other autoimmune diseases, pregnancy or lactation were excluded. Diagnoses relied on clinical symptoms, serum thyroxine and TRAb, thyroid ultrasound and orbital computed tomography. A first-round RT-PCR of the TCR CDR3 used the HTBI primer set with the Qiagen OneStep RT-PCR kit. Most expanded thyroid clonotypes (frequency above 0.001) were also detected in blood, suggesting blood repertoires may reflect thyroid immune responses. Ophthalmopathy was separated from stable hyperthyroidism by a 13 V-J signature model, with 85% to 90% sensitivity and about 81% specificity obtained in cross-validation and 80%/75% obtained in testing. In validation, progression to ophthalmopathy was predicted by the model with 70% to 71% sensitivity and around 75% specificity, a median of roughly six months before onset. A discovery cohort of about a hundred patients, 43 with Graves' ophthalmopathy and about 60 with stable Graves' hyperthyroidism, was used to find distinguishing TCR V-J signatures. An independent validation cohort of under 20 hyperthyroidism patients and 17 patients who later progressed to ophthalmopathy tested prospective prediction of ophthalmopathy. The 100 or so discovery patients were randomly split 7:3 into training and test sets. In more than 5 Graves' hyperthyroidism patients, the study also compared T-cell repertoires from thyroid tissue with T-cell repertoires from blood. After sampling, hyperthyroidism patients received methimazole starting at 30 mg daily, and ophthalmopathy patients received high-dose intravenous methylprednisolone. Libraries were constructed in a second round of multiplex PCR, after which size selection and purification were performed. Libraries were sequenced paired-end with 100 bp reads on an Illumina HiSeq2000. SOAPnuke was used to process the raw data, throwing out any read that contained adapters or uncalled bases, had a mean Phred below 15, or lacked an exact constant-primer or identifier match. High-quality paired reads were merged with COPE v1.2.5, and unique nucleotide sequences were defined as clonotypes. Clonotypes were aligned to IMGT TRBV, TRBD and TRBJ reference segments using MiTCR v1.1. Only V-J combinations with frequency above 0.0001, covering approximately 99% of repertoires, were analysed. A TCS score was defined as the ratio of F50 (clonal expansion) to E x V (chaos), with BLOSUM62-based TCRdist applied between CDR3 peptides within each V-J. Welch's t-statistics and random forest reduced around 550 V-J features to about 13, which were used in a naive Bayes classifier (R e1071). Sample size was not statistically predetermined, and blinding of investigators to group allocation was not performed. The paper describes TCR Vbeta CDR3 sequencing of 135 peripheral blood samples, made up of under 50 ophthalmopathy patients, some 80 hyperthyroidism patients and about 17 progressor patients.

This material consisted of peripheral blood mononuclear cells (PBMCs), taken at new diagnosis, from a patient treated with antithyroid drugs. The source is a man in his thirties or forties with Graves disease. Donor details come from another sample of the same person, matched by shared clones. Here the chain combines TRBV6-1 and TRBJ2-7, with the D gene uncertain. The CDR3 is CASRNQEPPYEQYF. The DNA is as follows: TGTGCCAGCAGAAACCAGGAGCCACCCTACGAGCAGTACTTC.